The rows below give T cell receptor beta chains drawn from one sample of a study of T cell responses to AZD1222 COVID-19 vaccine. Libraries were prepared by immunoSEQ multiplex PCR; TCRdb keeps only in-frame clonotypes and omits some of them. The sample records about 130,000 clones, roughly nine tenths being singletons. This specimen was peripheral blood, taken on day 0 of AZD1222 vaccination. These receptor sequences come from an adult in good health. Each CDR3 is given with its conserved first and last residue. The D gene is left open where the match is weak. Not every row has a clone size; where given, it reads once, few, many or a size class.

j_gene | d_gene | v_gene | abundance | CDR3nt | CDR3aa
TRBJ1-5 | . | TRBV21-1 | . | TGTGCCAGCAGCAACCGGGACAGGGGATACCCAAGTAGCAATCAGCCCCAGCATTTT | CASSNRDRGYPSSNQPQHF
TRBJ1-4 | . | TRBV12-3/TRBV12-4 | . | TGTGCCAGCAGGGGGAATAATGAAAAACTGTTTTTT | CASRGNNEKLFF
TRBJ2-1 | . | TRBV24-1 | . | TGTGCCACCAGTGATGCGGGACAAGGGATCAATGAGCAGTTCTTC | CATSDAGQGINEQFF
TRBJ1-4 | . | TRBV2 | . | TGTGCCAGCAGTGATTTCGAGGGGAATGAAAAACTGTTTTTT | CASSDFEGNEKLFF
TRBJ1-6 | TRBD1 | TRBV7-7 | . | TGTGCTAGCAGCTTCGACAGGGATTCACCCCTCCACTTT | CASSFDRDSPLHF
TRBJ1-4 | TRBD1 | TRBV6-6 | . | TGTGCCAGCAGTCGGAAATGGGACAGGCTGGCTTCTGAAAAACTGTTTTTT | CASSRKWDRLASEKLFF
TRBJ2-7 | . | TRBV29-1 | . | TGCAGCGCCTTAGGGGGGACCCTCTCCTACGAGCAGTACTTC | CSALGGTLSYEQYF
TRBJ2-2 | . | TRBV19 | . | TGTGCCAGTAACCCCGTTGGAGACCGTTCGGACGGGGAGCTGTTTTTT | CASNPVGDRSDGELFF
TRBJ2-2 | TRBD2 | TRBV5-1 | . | TGCGCCAGCAGCTTGGATAGCGGGGGGCCGAACACCGGGGAGCTGTTTTTT | CASSLDSGGPNTGELFF
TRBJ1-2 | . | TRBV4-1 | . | TGCGCCAGCAGCCAAGCCCGGGGGTTAAATGGCTACACCTTC | CASSQARGLNGYTF
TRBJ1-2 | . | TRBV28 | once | TGTGCCAGCAGTTTGTCGGGTAACTATGGCTACACCTTC | CASSLSGNYGYTF
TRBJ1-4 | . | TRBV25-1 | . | TGTGCCAGCAGTGAATACTTCACCGGAGCTAATGAAAAACTGTTTTTT | CASSEYFTGANEKLFF
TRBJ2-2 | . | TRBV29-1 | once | TGCAGCGTTTGGGCGGGGATTAACACCGGGGAGCTGTTTTTT | CSVWAGINTGELFF
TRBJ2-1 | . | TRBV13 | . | TGTGCCAGCAGCTTAGGCAGGATGGAGGGGCATGAGCAGTTCTTC | CASSLGRMEGHEQFF
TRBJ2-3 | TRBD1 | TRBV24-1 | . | TGTGCCACCAGTGAGGGACAGGGGAGAAGGGATACGCAGTATTTT | CATSEGQGRRDTQYF
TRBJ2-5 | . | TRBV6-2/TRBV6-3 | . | TGTGCCAGCAGTTACTGGCGGGGGCTCCAAGAGACCCAGTACTTC | CASSYWRGLQETQYF
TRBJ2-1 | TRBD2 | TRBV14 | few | TGTGCCAGCAGCCAAGCTAGCGGGGCTTACAATGAGCAGTTCTTC | CASSQASGAYNEQFF
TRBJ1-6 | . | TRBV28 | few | TGTGCCAGCACTGGGGGGGGCACCTATAATTCACCCCTCCACTTT | CASTGGGTYNSPLHF
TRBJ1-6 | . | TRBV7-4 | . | TGTGCCTTCAGAGTACACTACTATAATTCACCCCTCCACTTT | CAFRVHYYNSPLHF
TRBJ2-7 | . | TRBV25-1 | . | TGTGCCAGCAGTGAAGAAGGGTGGAGCTACGAGCAGTACTTC | CASSEEGWSYEQYF
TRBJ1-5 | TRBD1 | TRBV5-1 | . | TGCGCCAGCAGCCCAGGGGGCCCCAATCAGCCCCAGCATTTT | CASSPGGPNQPQHF
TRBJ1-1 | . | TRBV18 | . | TGTGCCAGCTCCGGAGGTTTTTTAACTGAAGCTTTCTTT | CASSGGFLTEAFF
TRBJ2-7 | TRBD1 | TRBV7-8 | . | TGTGCCAGCAGCCCCCGAGAGACAGGGGCTAGCTCCTACGAGCAGTACTTC | CASSPRETGASSYEQYF
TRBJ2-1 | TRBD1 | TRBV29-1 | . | TGCAGCGTTGAAGTAAGGACAGGAGCCGTTGATGAGCAGTTCTTC | CSVEVRTGAVDEQFF
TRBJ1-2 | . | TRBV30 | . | TGTGCCTGGAGAGCCGGGGGCTACACCTTC | CAWRAGGYTF
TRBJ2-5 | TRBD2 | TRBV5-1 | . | TGCGCCAGCAGCGCCGGACTAGCGGGGGGACAAGAGACCCAGTACTTC | CASSAGLAGGQETQYF
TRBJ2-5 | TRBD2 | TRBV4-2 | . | TGTGCCAGCAGCCAAGGAATGACTAGCGGGAGTGACCAAGAGACCCAGTACTTC | CASSQGMTSGSDQETQYF
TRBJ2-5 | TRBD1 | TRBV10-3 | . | TGTGCCATCAGTGACTCCGGGACAGGCAATCAAGAGACCCAGTACTTC | CAISDSGTGNQETQYF
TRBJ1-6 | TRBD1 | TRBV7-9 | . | TGTGCCAGCAGCCCCCGGGACAGGGTAGATTCACCCCTCCACTTT | CASSPRDRVDSPLHF
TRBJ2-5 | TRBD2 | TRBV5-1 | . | TGCGCCAGCAGCTTGGAGGGAGCGGGGGGGCCTGAGACCCAGTACTTC | CASSLEGAGGPETQYF
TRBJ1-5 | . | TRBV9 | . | TGTGCCAGCAGCGTAGATGGATGGAATCAGCCCCAGCATTTT | CASSVDGWNQPQHF
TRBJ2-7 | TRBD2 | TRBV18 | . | TGTGCCAGCTCACCCGGGACTAGCGGGGGTTCCAGCTCCTACGAGCAGTACTTC | CASSPGTSGGSSSYEQYF
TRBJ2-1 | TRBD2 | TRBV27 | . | TGTGCCAGCAGTCACGCGGGGACTAGCGGGTCCTACAATGAGCAGTTCTTC | CASSHAGTSGSYNEQFF
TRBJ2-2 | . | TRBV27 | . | TGTGCCAGCAGTTGGGCACCCAGCCGGGAGCTGTTTTTT | CASSWAPSRELFF
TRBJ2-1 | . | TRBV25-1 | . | TGTGCCAGCAGTGCCCCTCCTAATGAGCAGTTCTTC | CASSAPPNEQFF
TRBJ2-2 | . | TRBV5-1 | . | TGCGCCAGCGGCAGCCCGAACACCGGGGAGCTGTTTTTT | CASGSPNTGELFF
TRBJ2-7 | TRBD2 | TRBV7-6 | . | TGTGCCAGCAGTTACCTAGCGGGGGGTTCCTACGAGCAGTACTTC | CASSYLAGGSYEQYF
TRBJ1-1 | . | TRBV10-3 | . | TGTGCCATCAGGGGAATGACAGGACAGGCTTTCTTT | CAIRGMTGQAFF
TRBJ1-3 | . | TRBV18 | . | TGTGCCAGCTCACCAGGGATCAGGTCCGGAAACACCATATATTTT | CASSPGIRSGNTIYF
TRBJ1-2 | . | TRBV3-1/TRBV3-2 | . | TGTGCCAGCAGCCAAGATAGACAGAGGGCCTACACCTTC | CASSQDRQRAYTF
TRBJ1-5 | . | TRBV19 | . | TGTGCCAGTAGTGCCGCCCGGTTGGGCAATCAGCCCCAGCATTTT | CASSAARLGNQPQHF
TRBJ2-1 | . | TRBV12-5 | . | TGTGCTAGTGGACCTAGAGGGGGGGTTGGCGATGAGCAGTTCTTC | CASGPRGGVGDEQFF
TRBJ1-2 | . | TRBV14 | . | TGTGCCAGCAGCCTCCTACCCTCCACGGCCGGCTACACCTTC | CASSLLPSTAGYTF
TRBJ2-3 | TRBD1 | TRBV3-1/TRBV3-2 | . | TGTGCCAGCAGCCGCAGGGGGCTGGGCACAGATACGCAGTATTTT | CASSRRGLGTDTQYF
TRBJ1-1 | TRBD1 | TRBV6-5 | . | TGTGCCAGCAGTTTAGACAGGGAATTGGACACTGAAGCTTTCTTT | CASSLDRELDTEAFF
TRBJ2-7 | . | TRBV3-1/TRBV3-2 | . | TGTGCCAGCAGCCAAGAGAGGACTTCGAGCTCCTACGAGCAGTACTTC | CASSQERTSSSYEQYF
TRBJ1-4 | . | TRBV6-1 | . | TGTGCCAGCAGTGAAGGGGCAACTAATGAAAAACTGTTTTTT | CASSEGATNEKLFF
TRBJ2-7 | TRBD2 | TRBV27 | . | TGTGCCAGCAGCACCACAAATATAGCGGGGTCCTACGAGCAGTACTTC | CASSTTNIAGSYEQYF
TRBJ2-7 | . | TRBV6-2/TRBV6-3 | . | TGTGCCAGCAGTCCCAGAGGCTCATCTACTATCTACGAGCAGTACTTC | CASSPRGSSTIYEQYF
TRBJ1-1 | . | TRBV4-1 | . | TGCGCCAGCAGCCAAGAAAGGGGTGGAGGGTACACTGAAGCTTTCTTT | CASSQERGGGYTEAFF
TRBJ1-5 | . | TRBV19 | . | TGTGCCAGTAGTCAAACAGGGAGGACGCAGCCCCAGCATTTT | CASSQTGRTQPQHF
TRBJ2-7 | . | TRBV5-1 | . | TGCGCCAGCAGGGGTTTAGGGAACTCCTACGAGCAGTACTTC | CASRGLGNSYEQYF